One sample yielded the 24 T cell receptor beta chains listed below, sequenced in a study of T cell changes during pregnancy in multiple sclerosis. Method: immunoSEQ multiplex PCR; TCRdb's copy keeps in-frame clones and lacks some. Found here are about 40,000 clones, 70% to 90% of them singletons; the top ten hold 0.56%. This specimen was CD4+ T cells from peripheral blood mononuclear cells, taken before pregnancy. These receptors all come from a female donor with multiple sclerosis, enrolled in a pregnancy study.

The V gene is TRBV27, the J gene TRBJ1-2, with no clear D. Germline CDR1 is MNHEY and CDR2 is SMNVEV (reference sequence). This CDR3 is built from 16 residues. Trimming left V 6 bases short and J 2 bases short, with 19 bases between. The CDR3 loop reads CASRNYGEGGNYGYTF. For the CDR3, the DNA is TGTGCCAGCAGAAACTACGGAGAGGGCGGAAACTATGGCTACACCTTC.

The CDR3 DNA reads as TGTGCCTGGAGTGTAGGGGGGCAGGGGGTTTCACCCCTCCACTTT. This gives the protein CAWSVGGQGVSPLHF. The V call is TRBV30, the J call TRBJ1-6; 7 bases are a match to TRBD1. Per germline, CDR1 GTSNPN and CDR2 SVGIG (reference sequence). The ends lost 0 bases at V and 9 bases at J; junction bases unmatched: 8. CDR3 length: 15 residues.

The rearrangement links TRBV7-9 to TRBJ1-2; TRBD1 agrees at 7 bases. This CDR3 has 13 amino acids. V dropped 4 bases and J dropped 4; count of bases not matched to a gene: 3. From germline, CDR1 is SEHNR and CDR2 FQNEAQ (reference sequence). The DNA for the CDR3 is TGTGCCAGCAGCTCCGGGACAGTCTATGGCTACACCTTC. Its translation: CASSSGTVYGYTF.

The rearrangement uses TRBV10-3 and TRBJ1-4; no clear D gene. The CDR3 is 14 amino acids. Per the germline V gene, CDR1 is ENHRY and CDR2 is SYGVKD. The ends were cut back, 6 bases at V and 8 bases at J, with 16 bases in the middle. CDR3 in amino acids: CAIRDRQEGEKLFF. In DNA form, the CDR3 reads TGTGCCATCAGAGATCGTCAGGAGGGAGAAAAACTGTTTTTT.

The V gene is TRBV15, the J gene TRBJ2-5; unclear D gene. This CDR3 has 15 residues. Trimming cost V 0 bases and J 1 base, with 9 bases left between them. CDR1 is LNHNV, CDR2 YYDKDF, per germline (reference sequence). The CDR3 DNA sequence: TGTGCCACCAGCAGAGATCTACAGAGCCAAGAGACCCAGTACTTC. It encodes CATSRDLQSQETQYF.

V and J are TRBV7-3 and TRBJ2-1; possibly TRBD1 for D (6 bases). Trimming cost V 5 bases and J 5 bases, with 16 bases left between them. Germline values: CDR1 SGHTA, CDR2 FQGTGA. This CDR3 has 15 residues. The CDR3 loop reads CASSLRDICHNEQFF. CDR3 DNA sequence: TGTGCCAGCAGCCTCCGGGACATATGCCACAATGAGCAGTTCTTC.

The CDR3 reads CASRGETNQPQHF. The CDR3 DNA sequence: TGTGCCAGCAGAGGAGAAACCAATCAGCCCCAGCATTTT. The chain joins TRBV2 to TRBJ1-5, with D uncertain. CDR1 is SNHLY, CDR2 FYNNEI, per germline. This CDR3 contains 13 residues. V was cut by 6 bases and J by 3 bases, with 9 bases left in between.

The chain combines TRBV6-1 with TRBJ1-5; 8 bases match TRBD1. Germline V CDR1 and CDR2: MNHNS, SASEGT. The V and J ends lost 4 bases and 7 bases, in that order; junction bases with no gene match: 6. The CDR3 is 14 residues long. Here the CDR3 DNA reads TGTGCCAGCAGTGGACAGGGGACGTTACAGCCCCAGCATTTT. Translated, it gives CASSGQGTLQPQHF.

The sample holds a few counts of this clone. The V and J genes are TRBV7-3 and TRBJ1-2; 7 bases fit TRBD1. Germline trimming cut 2 bases from V and 8 bases from J; bases unmatched to any gene: 5. Germline values: CDR1 SGHTA, CDR2 FQGTGA. This CDR3 comprises 13 residues. The CDR3 DNA follows: TGTGCCAGCAGCTTAGACAGGGAGCACGGCTACACCTTC. Protein sequence: CASSLDREHGYTF.

This rearrangement joins TRBV11-2 to TRBJ1-1, with D perhaps matching TRBD1 (5 bases). V lost 5 bases and J 0 bases, leaving 10 bases between the germline ends. Germline loops: CDR1 SGHAT, CDR2 FQNNGV. CDR3 size: 14 residues. The CDR3 loop reads CASSPQAMNTEAFF. The DNA of the CDR3 is TGTGCCAGCAGCCCACAGGCGATGAACACTGAAGCTTTCTTT.

The gene calls are TRBV7-3 and TRBJ1-1; TRBD1 matches at 7 bases. The germline CDR1 and CDR2 sequences are SGHTA and FQGTGA. V was pared by 6 bases and J by 3 bases, with 4 bases of the junction left unmatched. This CDR3 is 13 amino acids long. The CDR3 sequence is CASSEGQYTEAFF. In nucleotides, the CDR3 is TGTGCCAGCAGTGAGGGACAGTACACTGAAGCTTTCTTT.

The V call is TRBV5-1, the J call TRBJ2-3; D remains ambiguous. The CDR3 is 12 amino acids. The germline gives CDR1 SGHRS, CDR2 YFSETQ. V was pared by 5 bases and J by 5 bases, with 9 bases between. The DNA for the CDR3 is TGCGCCAGCAGTCTGGCTGGAGATACGCAGTATTTT. This gives the protein CASSLAGDTQYF. Full variable domain (outside the CDR3, taken from reference TRBV5-1 and TRBJ2-3): KAGVTQTPRYLIKTRGQQVTLSCSPISGHRSVSWYQQTPGQGLQFLFEYFSETQRNKGNFPGRFSGRQFSNSRSEMNVSTLELGDSALYLCASSLAGDTQYFGPGTRLTVL.

The rearrangement links TRBV5-1 to TRBJ1-6; a weak D match, TRBD1 (5 bases). V lost 4 bases, J lost 4 bases, and 15 bases lay in between. Germline loops: CDR1 SGHRS, CDR2 YFSETQ. The CDR3 extends over 16 amino acids. The CDR3 protein is CASSPSTTEYNSPLHF. CDR3 nucleotide sequence: TGCGCCAGCAGCCCATCCACGACAGAGTATAATTCACCCCTCCACTTT. The entire variable domain, with the rest obtained from reference TRBV5-1 and TRBJ1-6, is as follows: KAGVTQTPRYLIKTRGQQVTLSCSPISGHRSVSWYQQTPGQGLQFLFEYFSETQRNKGNFPGRFSGRQFSNSRSEMNVSTLELGDSALYLCASSPSTTEYNSPLHFGNGTRLTVT.

The chain combines TRBV4-1 with TRBJ2-2, with 8 positions matching TRBD2. V lost 0 bases to trimming and J lost 5 bases; unmatched junction nucleotides: 8. This CDR3 contains 17 residues. CDR1 is MGHRA and CDR2 is YSYEKL in the germline V gene. The CDR3: CASSQDPRGAGTGELFF. In DNA, the CDR3 is TGCGCCAGCAGCCAAGATCCGCGGGGGGCAGGGACCGGGGAGCTGTTTTTT.

This rearrangement joins TRBV28 to TRBJ1-5; D gene ambiguous. Trimming pared 6 bases from V and 0 bases from J, leaving 6 bases between. CDR3 size: 13 residues. The germline CDR1 and CDR2 sequences are MDHEN and SYDVKM. CDR3 nucleotides: TGTGCCAGCAGAACGGTTAGCAATCAGCCCCAGCATTTT. Translation: CASRTVSNQPQHF.

This clone appeared a single time. The V gene is TRBV5-4, the J gene TRBJ2-5; the match to TRBD2 covers 7 bases. With 4 bases clipped from V and 1 base from J, the junction kept 13 bases outside the gene matches. This CDR3 has 17 residues. Germline-derived CDR1 and CDR2 are SGHNT and YYREEE (reference sequence). CDR3 DNA: TGTGCCAGCAGCCGGGGGGTAAGGACTCGGGGCCAAGAGACCCAGTACTTC. Translation: CASSRGVRTRGQETQYF.

Written as DNA, the CDR3 is TGCGCCAGCAGCTTGGGAATTCGGTTCGGTGGAAACACCATATATTTT. This gives the protein CASSLGIRFGGNTIYF. V gene TRBV5-1 combines with J gene TRBJ1-3; no clear D gene. The CDR3 covers 16 residues. Germline V gives CDR1 SGHRS, CDR2 YFSETQ. V lost 0 bases and J lost 3, with 13 bases in between.

The J gene is TRBJ1-2, the V gene TRBV6-5, with 7 bases fitting TRBD1. This CDR3 has 14 amino acids. V lost 6 bases and J lost 8; bases outside the gene matches: 12. Germline-derived CDR1 and CDR2 are MNHEY and SVGAGI. CDR3 sequence: CASRLTGTETGYTF. CDR3 sequence (DNA): TGTGCCAGCAGGCTAACCGGGACAGAAACGGGCTACACCTTC.

J is TRBJ1-6 and V is TRBV6-6; no firm D call. The CDR3 is made up of 14 amino acids. V dropped 8 bases and J dropped 8 bases, with 16 bases sitting between them. Per germline, CDR1 MNHNY and CDR2 SVGAGI (reference sequence). This CDR3 reads CASAEGNSYSPLHF. As DNA, the CDR3 is TGTGCCAGCGCTGAGGGCAATAGTTATTCACCCCTCCACTTT.

This chain links TRBV29-1 with TRBJ1-2; 9 bases map to TRBD1. With 2 bases clipped from V and 7 bases from J, the junction kept 11 bases outside the gene matches. The CDR3 has 15 residues. Germline V gene lookup returns CDR1 SQVTM and CDR2 ANQGSEA. CDR3: CSVERSGTGSGGYTF. CDR3 nucleotides: TGCAGCGTTGAACGCAGTGGGACAGGGAGTGGTGGCTACACCTTC. Full variable domain (rest looked up from reference TRBV29-1 and TRBJ1-2): SAVISQKPSRDICQRGTSLTIQCQVDSQVTMMFWYRQQPGQSLTLIATANQGSEATYESGFVIDKFPISRPNLTFSTLTVSNMSPEDSSIYLCSVERSGTGSGGYTFGSGTRLTVV.

J is TRBJ2-3 and V is TRBV10-1; TRBD2 might be the D (5 bases). V dropped 1 base and J dropped 0 bases, with 11 bases sitting between them. Germline V gene data show CDR1 as WNHNN and CDR2 as SYGVQD (reference sequence). The CDR3 is made up of 16 amino acids. This chain's CDR3 is CASSEWTGSSTDTQYF. The CDR3 DNA reads as TGCGCCAGCAGTGAGTGGACTGGGTCTAGCACAGATACGCAGTATTTT.

The chain recombines TRBV12-5 with TRBJ2-1, with a weak D call TRBD1 (5 bases). The CDR3 runs 14 residues. V lost 0 bases, J lost 7 bases, and 10 bases lay in between. CDR1 is LGHNT and CDR2 is FRNRAP in the germline V gene. In DNA form, the CDR3 reads TGTGCTAGTGGTTTGGTACGACAGCGTAATGAGCAGTTCTTC. The encoded protein is CASGLVRQRNEQFF. The full variable domain, rest sourced from reference TRBV12-5 and TRBJ2-1, is DARVTQTPRHKVTEMGQEVTMRCQPILGHNTVFWYRQTMMQGLELLAYFRNRAPLDDSGMPKDRFSAEMPDATLATLKIQPSEPRDSAVYFCASGLVRQRNEQFFGPGTRLTVL.

The chain combines TRBV27 with TRBJ2-5; 7 positions match TRBD1. V was clipped by 3 bases and J by 0 bases; unmatched bases: 4. Germline assignment: CDR1 MNHEY and CDR2 SMNVEV (reference sequence). This CDR3 region has 15 residues. The DNA for the CDR3 is TGTGCCAGCAGTTTCCTTGGGACAGACCAAGAGACCCAGTACTTC. Translating gives CASSFLGTDQETQYF.

This chain joins TRBV7-9 and TRBJ1-1; 9 bases are shared with TRBD1. Looked up from germline, CDR1 is SEHNR and CDR2 is FQNEAQ (reference sequence). The CDR3 extends over 15 amino acids. Germline trimming cut 4 bases from V and 7 bases from J; bases unmatched to any gene: 10. As DNA, the CDR3 is TGTGCCAGCAGCTCCCGGGACAGGGCCACCAATGAAGCTTTCTTT. Protein sequence: CASSSRDRATNEAFF.